Below, 11 T cell receptor beta chains from the same sample are listed, as sequenced in a study of cytomegalovirus exposure and HLA in healthy donors. The PCR contained 60 Vbeta and 13 Jbeta primers. The repertoire was sequenced with immunoSEQ multiplex PCR; TCRdb's copy has only in-frame clones and lacks some. The table has about 100,000 clones, 70% to 85% seen once. What was sequenced was PBMCs. These receptors all stem from a male donor in good health and CMV-seronegative.

The table lists this clone with a count of one. The J gene is TRBJ2-3, the V gene TRBV5-1; 14 bases are shared with TRBD2. Trimming cost V 4 bases and J 4 bases; bases outside gene matches: 2. CDR1 SGHRS and CDR2 YFSETQ come from the germline V gene. The CDR3 sequence is 15 residues long. The CDR3 loop is CASSMGLAGADTQYF. Written as DNA, the CDR3 is TGCGCCAGCAGCATGGGACTAGCGGGGGCAGATACGCAGTATTTT.

This clone was counted a few times. This rearrangement joins TRBV19 to TRBJ2-4, with a tentative D call TRBD1 (5 bases). Per germline, CDR1 LNHDA and CDR2 SQIVND (reference sequence). CDR3 length equals 15 residues. V shed 4 bases and J shed 1 base, with 11 bases lying between them. CDR3 amino acids: CASSNGHAAKNIQYF. The CDR3 DNA sequence: TGTGCCAGTAGTAACGGACACGCTGCCAAAAACATTCAGTACTTC.

CDR3: CASSTLAGVYEQYF. The CDR3 DNA reads as TGTGCCAGCAGCACTCTAGCGGGAGTGTACGAGCAGTACTTC. The V and J genes are TRBV7-2 and TRBJ2-7, with TRBD2 matching over 10 bases. The CDR3 consists of 14 residues. J lost 4 bases, V lost 5 bases, and 5 bases had no gene match. Germline lookup yields CDR1 SGHTA and CDR2 FQGNSA.

The chain recombines TRBV10-3 with TRBJ1-1; no clear D. Germline V gives CDR1 ENHRY, CDR2 SYGVKD. CDR3 size: 15 residues. The V end lost 5 bases, the J end lost 4 bases, and 17 bases lay between the germline ends. CDR3 sequence reads: CAISTNQVSSTEAFF. CDR3 nucleotides: TGTGCCATCAGTACAAATCAGGTTTCAAGCACTGAAGCTTTCTTT.

This clone turned up a few times. This chain joins TRBV10-3 and TRBJ2-3; 8 bases line up with TRBD2. The CDR3 runs to 15 residues. Germline CDR1 reads ENHRY; CDR2 reads SYGVKD. Losses at the gene ends were 3 bases for V and 2 bases for J; bases not matched to a gene: 4. CDR3 sequence: CAISDGSGTTDTQYF. The CDR3 nucleotides read TGTGCCATCAGTGACGGTAGCGGGACCACAGATACGCAGTATTTT.

V usage is TRBV27 and J usage is TRBJ1-1; D gene unclear. CDR3 length: 15 amino acids. Per the germline V gene, CDR1 is MNHEY and CDR2 is SMNVEV (reference sequence). V shed 5 bases and J shed 5 bases, with 18 bases lying between them. CDR3: CASSPSPGAGTEAFF. In DNA, the CDR3 is TGTGCCAGCAGTCCATCACCGGGAGCGGGTACTGAAGCTTTCTTT.

This clone has only a few counts. CDR3 sequence: CASSIDPGGRTYEQYF. The CDR3 DNA is TGTGCCAGTAGTATAGACCCAGGGGGACGAACCTACGAGCAGTACTTC. The J gene is TRBJ2-7, the V gene TRBV19; 7 nucleotides line up with TRBD1. The CDR3 contains 16 residues. Unmatched junction bases numbered 7, after V lost 0 bases and J lost 2 bases. Looked up from germline, CDR1 is LNHDA and CDR2 is SQIVND (reference sequence).

The gene calls are TRBV10-3 and TRBJ2-1, with D possibly TRBD2 on 6 matching bases. This CDR3 is 16 amino acids long. V was shortened by 3 bases and J by 6 bases, with 18 bases between the two germline ends. CDR1 is ENHRY, CDR2 SYGVKD, per germline. The CDR3 region is CAISDETSLSTNEQFF. CDR3 bases: TGTGCCATCAGTGACGAAACTAGCCTGAGCACCAATGAGCAGTTCTTC.

The rearrangement joins TRBV15 to TRBJ2-5; D unresolved. Trimming cost V 0 bases and J 1 base, with 6 bases left between them. The CDR3 is 14 residues long. Germline V gives CDR1 LNHNV, CDR2 YYDKDF (reference sequence). The CDR3 DNA sequence: TGTGCCACCAGCAGAGACAGGCCCCAAGAGACCCAGTACTTC. Translation gives CATSRDRPQETQYF.

The chain joins TRBV7-9 to TRBJ2-3; TRBD2 might be the D (6 bases). V lost 5 bases and J 1 base, leaving 16 bases between the germline ends. Germline V lookup: CDR1 SEHNR, CDR2 FQNEAQ (reference sequence). This CDR3 comprises 16 residues. This CDR3 reads CASSPTSLGGTDTQYF. The CDR3 DNA is TGTGCCAGCAGCCCTACTAGCCTTGGAGGCACAGATACGCAGTATTTT.

J is TRBJ2-2 and V is TRBV7-9; 8 bases line up with TRBD2. Germline trimming cut 5 bases from V and 5 bases from J; bases unmatched to any gene: 19. The length of the CDR3 is 19 residues. The germline gives CDR1 SEHNR, CDR2 FQNEAQ (reference sequence). CDR3 protein: CASSLSRGRSRGKTGELFF. CDR3 nucleotide sequence: TGTGCCAGCAGCCTTTCGCGCGGGAGGTCGAGGGGGAAGACCGGGGAGCTGTTTTTT.